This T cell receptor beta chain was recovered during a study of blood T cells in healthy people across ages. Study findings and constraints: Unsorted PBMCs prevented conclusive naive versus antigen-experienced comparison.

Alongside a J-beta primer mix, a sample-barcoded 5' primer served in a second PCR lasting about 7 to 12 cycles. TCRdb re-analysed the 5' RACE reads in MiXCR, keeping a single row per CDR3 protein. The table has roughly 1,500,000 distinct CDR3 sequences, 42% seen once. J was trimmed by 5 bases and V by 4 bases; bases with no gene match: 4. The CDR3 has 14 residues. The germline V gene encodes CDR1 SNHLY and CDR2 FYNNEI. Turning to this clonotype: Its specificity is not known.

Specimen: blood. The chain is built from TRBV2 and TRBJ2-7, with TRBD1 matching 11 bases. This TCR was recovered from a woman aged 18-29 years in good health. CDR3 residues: CASSGQGQGDEQYF. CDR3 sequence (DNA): TGTGCCAGCAGTGGGCAGGGACAGGGGGACGAGCAGTACTTC.